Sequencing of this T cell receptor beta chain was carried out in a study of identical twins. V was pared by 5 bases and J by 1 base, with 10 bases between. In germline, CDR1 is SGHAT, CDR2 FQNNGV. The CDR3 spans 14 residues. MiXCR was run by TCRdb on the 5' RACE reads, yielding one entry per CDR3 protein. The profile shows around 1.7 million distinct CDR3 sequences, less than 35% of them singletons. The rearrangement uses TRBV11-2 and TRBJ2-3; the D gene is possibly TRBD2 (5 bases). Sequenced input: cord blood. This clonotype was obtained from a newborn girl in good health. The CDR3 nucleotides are TGTGCCAGCAGCGACATCGGGGGCACAGATACGCAGTATTTT. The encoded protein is CASSDIGGTDTQYF. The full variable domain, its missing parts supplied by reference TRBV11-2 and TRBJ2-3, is EAGVAQSPRYKIIEKRQSVAFWCNPISGHATLYWYQQILGQGPKLLIQFQNNGVVDDSQLPKDRFSAERLKGVDSTLKIQPAKLEDSAVYLCASSDIGGTDTQYFGPGTRLTVL.